This TCR beta chain comes out of a study of OX40 agonist ivuxolimab in advanced cancers. Profiling relied on immunoSEQ multiplex PCR, and the TCRdb table lists in-frame clones only, not all of them. Here the sample spans roughly 66,000 clones, around 83% being singletons. Overall study findings and caveats: Within 6 weeks, CD4+ and CD8+ blood T cells expanded clonally at 0.1 to 3.0 mg/kg. On average, a greater number of expanded clones characterised CD8+ T cells relative to CD4+.

The timepoints at which blood was sampled were baseline, cycle 4 day 1, and cycle 7 day 1. The V gene lost 5 bases and the J gene lost 3 bases, with 7 bases spanning the gap. The CDR3 has 12 amino acids. Germline loops: CDR1 LGHNT, CDR2 FRNRAP. About this clone: Its specificity is not known.

The clonotype was recovered from an adult with an advanced solid tumor such as melanoma, head and neck, liver or kidney cancer. The sequencing used CD4+ or CD8+ T cells sorted from blood, collected in a trial of the OX40 agonist ivuxolimab. The chain couples TRBV12-5 to TRBJ1-2; D unresolved. CDR3 protein: CASGLGDYGYTF. Here the CDR3 DNA reads TGTGCTAGTGGTCTCGGCGACTATGGCTACACCTTC.